These 19 T cell receptor beta chains came from one sample sequenced in a study of T cell responses to AZD1222 COVID-19 vaccine. The data were produced by immunoSEQ multiplex PCR, yet TCRdb's version contains in-frame clones alone and is incomplete. The sample has roughly 190,000 clones, 92% seen once. The specimen was peripheral blood, collected on day 0 of AZD1222 vaccination. All receptors derive from an adult in good health.

The chain recombines TRBV20-1 with TRBJ1-5; D may be TRBD1 (6 bases). The V end lost 4 bases, the J end lost 7 bases, and 8 bases lay between the germline ends. Germline lookup yields CDR1 DFQATT and CDR2 SNEGSKA (reference sequence). The CDR3 consists of 11 residues. CDR3 DNA sequence: TGCAGTGCTAAGGGGGGGCAGCCCCAGCATTTT. Translated, it gives CSAKGGQPQHF.

V is TRBV2 and J is TRBJ2-7, with D possibly being TRBD1 or TRBD2 (7 bases each). There are 15 residues in the CDR3. The V end lost 6 bases, the J end lost 2 bases, and 17 bases lay between the germline ends. The germline CDR1 and CDR2 sequences are SNHLY and FYNNEI. The CDR3, as DNA: TGTGCCAGCAGGGGGGGGGACAGAATAACCTACGAGCAGTACTTC. This translates into CASRGGDRITYEQYF.

This clone was seen just once. The V gene is TRBV5-4, the J gene TRBJ2-2; the D gene is possibly TRBD2 (6 bases). Germline loops: CDR1 SGHNT, CDR2 YYREEE (reference sequence). The CDR3 is 15 amino acids. V lost 2 bases and J 2 bases, leaving 10 bases between the germline ends. The CDR3 DNA reads TGTGCCAGCAGCTTAACCGGGAGTAACACCGGGGAGCTGTTTTTT. It is translated as CASSLTGSNTGELFF.

The chain carries TRBV25-1 and TRBJ1-1, with 8 bases matching TRBD1. This CDR3 has 15 residues. The V gene's germline CDR1 is MGHDK and CDR2 SYGVNS. V lost 8 bases, J lost 0 bases, and 8 bases stayed unmatched. The CDR3, as DNA: TGTGCCAGCTCCGCGGACAGGGACATGAACACTGAAGCTTTCTTT. Translated, it gives CASSADRDMNTEAFF.

The V call is TRBV12-5, the J call TRBJ1-1, with a possible D match to TRBD1 (5 bases). V lost 6 bases, J lost 1 base, and 9 bases lay in between. CDR1 and CDR2 (germline): LGHNT, FRNRAP. The length of the CDR3 is 13 residues. CDR3 in DNA: TGTGCTAGTGGCAAGACAGAGAACACTGAAGCTTTCTTT. Translating it yields CASGKTENTEAFF.

The J gene is TRBJ2-3, the V gene TRBV30, with 9 bases lining up with TRBD2. From germline, CDR1 is GTSNPN and CDR2 SVGIG (reference sequence). The CDR3 is 14 residues long. V gave up 5 bases and J gave up 2 bases; unmatched junction bases: 5. This CDR3 reads CAWRSGGATDTQYF. CDR3 DNA sequence: TGTGCCTGGCGTAGCGGGGGCGCCACAGATACGCAGTATTTT.

The chain is built from TRBV6-5 and TRBJ2-7; D is possibly TRBD1 (6 bases). Per the germline V gene, CDR1 is MNHEY and CDR2 is SVGAGI. CDR3 length: 13 amino acids. Trimming left V 6 bases short and J 2 bases short, with 11 bases between. This CDR3 is CASRGDIPYEQYF. In nucleotides, the CDR3 is TGTGCCAGCAGAGGGGACATCCCCTACGAGCAGTACTTC.

This sequence joins TRBV12-5 and TRBJ1-1, with D possibly being TRBD1 (5 bases). The CDR3 is 15 residues long. The germline V gene encodes CDR1 LGHNT and CDR2 FRNRAP. The ends were cut back, 2 bases at V and 2 bases at J, with 12 bases in the middle. DNA of the CDR3: TGTGCTAGTGGTTTGTACAGACAGACTAACACTGAAGCTTTCTTT. Translated: CASGLYRQTNTEAFF. Variable domain in full (rest from reference TRBV12-5 and TRBJ1-1): DARVTQTPRHKVTEMGQEVTMRCQPILGHNTVFWYRQTMMQGLELLAYFRNRAPLDDSGMPKDRFSAEMPDATLATLKIQPSEPRDSAVYFCASGLYRQTNTEAFFGQGTRLTVV.

V and J are TRBV28 and TRBJ1-3; D remains unclear. Germline assignment: CDR1 MDHEN and CDR2 SYDVKM. The CDR3 sequence is 13 residues long. Between the trimmed V and J ends, which lost 4 bases and 7 bases, there was a span of 11 bases. CDR3 DNA sequence: TGTGCCAGCAGTTACGGCATGCGTAACACCATATATTTT. This translates into CASSYGMRNTIYF.

The chain is built from TRBV4-3 and TRBJ2-2, with D maybe TRBD1 (6 bases). The CDR3 is 14 residues long. The germline V gene encodes CDR1 LGHNA and CDR2 YSLEER. Trimming left V 6 bases short and J 3 bases short, with 11 bases between. The CDR3 DNA is TGCGCCAGCAGTCCCGGACAGCACACCGGGGAGCTGTTTTTT. It is translated as CASSPGQHTGELFF.

This chain connects TRBV6-1 to TRBJ1-5; D might be TRBD1 (6 bases). The CDR3 spans 17 residues. V dropped 3 bases and J dropped 2 bases, with 17 bases sitting between them. CDR1 and CDR2 from the germline V gene are MNHNS and SASEGT. Written as DNA, the CDR3 is TGTGCCAGCAGTGAGTTACAGGGCCCTGCCCGCAATCAGCCCCAGCATTTT. Translation gives CASSELQGPARNQPQHF.

The V gene is TRBV12-3 or TRBV12-4, the J gene TRBJ1-1; perhaps TRBD1 as D (5 bases). This CDR3 is built from 13 residues. V lost 6 bases, J lost 3 bases, and 11 bases lay in between. CDR3 nucleotides: TGTGCCAGCAGGCAACAACAGGACACTGAAGCTTTCTTT. This translates into CASRQQQDTEAFF.

About this clone itself: An end of the junction differs from the germline gene, which may be a read error. The chain has TRBV6-5 and TRBJ2-2; D ambiguous. In germline, CDR1 is MNHEY, CDR2 SVGAGI. This CDR3 comprises 13 residues. The CDR3 nucleotides are TGTGCCGGAAGTTCCTCGAATACCGGGGAGCTGTTTTTT. Amino acid sequence: CAGSSSNTGELFF.

The J gene is TRBJ1-5, the V gene TRBV10-2; D is possibly TRBD1 (6 bases). Trimming removed 0 bases at V and 4 bases at J, with 13 bases between. The CDR3 has 16 residues. Germline V gene sequence: CDR1 WSHSY, CDR2 SAAADI. The CDR3, as DNA: TGCGCCAGCAGTGAGTCGATGACAGGCCTAAATCAGCCCCAGCATTTT. Encoded protein: CASSESMTGLNQPQHF.

This sequence joins TRBV19 and TRBJ1-5, with 10 bases matching TRBD1. This CDR3 contains 15 residues. V lost 7 bases to trimming and J lost 4 bases; unmatched junction nucleotides: 7. CDR1 is LNHDA and CDR2 is SQIVND in the germline V gene (reference sequence). CDR3 sequence: CASMGWGQGNQPQHF. The CDR3 DNA sequence: TGTGCCAGTATGGGGTGGGGACAGGGGAATCAGCCCCAGCATTTT.

This rearrangement joins TRBV9 to TRBJ1-6; a possible D gene is TRBD1 (6 bases). Trimming shortened V by 0 bases and J by 10 bases, and 14 bases separated the two germline ends. The CDR3 loop spans 15 amino acids. From germline, CDR1 is SGDLS and CDR2 YYNGEE. The CDR3, as DNA: TGTGCCAGCAGCGTAGCGGCAGGGGTTGGGTCACCCCTCCACTTT. Protein: CASSVAAGVGSPLHF.

This sequence joins TRBV5-1 and TRBJ2-1; D gene uncertain. Deletions cut 0 bases from V and 4 bases from J, with 11 bases between. Germline V gives CDR1 SGHRS, CDR2 YFSETQ. This CDR3 region has 15 residues. Here the CDR3 reads CASSLGAPSYNEQFF. The CDR3 DNA follows: TGCGCCAGCAGCTTGGGGGCCCCGTCTTACAATGAGCAGTTCTTC.

This chain links TRBV7-9 with TRBJ1-1; D remains unclear. The germline V gene has CDR1 SEHNR and CDR2 FQNEAQ (reference sequence). This CDR3 is built from 14 residues. The V and J ends lost 2 bases and 1 base respectively, with 8 bases between them. This CDR3 reads CASSLLSPNTEAFF. CDR3 DNA sequence: TGTGCCAGCAGCTTATTGTCCCCGAACACTGAAGCTTTCTTT.

The gene calls are TRBV6-5 and TRBJ1-1; perhaps TRBD1 as D (6 bases). Trimming removed 6 bases from V and 8 bases from J, with 10 bases in between. CDR1 is MNHEY and CDR2 is SVGAGI in the germline V gene. This CDR3 is 11 amino acids long. The CDR3 bases are TGTGCCAGCAGCAGGGGTAACGAAGCTTTCTTT. This encodes CASSRGNEAFF.